Listed here are 19 T cell receptor beta chains from one sample, sequenced in a study of cytomegalovirus exposure and HLA in healthy donors. Vbeta (60) and Jbeta (13) primers were used in the PCR. Only in-frame clones appear in the TCRdb table, and some are missing; sequencing was by immunoSEQ multiplex PCR. The repertoire has under 150,000 clones, approximately 80% of them found once; the top ten carry 2.5% to 3.5%. Sequenced: PBMCs. These receptors were obtained from a boy aged 2-15 years in good health and CMV-seronegative.

The chain has TRBV9 and TRBJ2-1; 10 positions agree with TRBD2. Germline V lookup: CDR1 SGDLS, CDR2 YYNGEE. The CDR3 totals 15 residues. J gave up 9 bases and V 3 bases, and 9 bases lay outside the gene matches. The CDR3 loop is CASSERQRGGVEQFF. The CDR3 DNA follows: TGTGCCAGCAGCGAGCGCCAGCGGGGGGGCGTTGAGCAGTTCTTC.

J is TRBJ2-7 and V is TRBV19; TRBD2 is a possible D gene (6 bases). The V and J ends lost 5 bases and 0 bases respectively, with 20 bases between them. This CDR3 contains 17 residues. Germline assignment: CDR1 LNHDA and CDR2 SQIVND (reference sequence). The CDR3 bases are TGTGCCAGTAGTTGGTCGCAGCCCGGGGGAAGCTCCTACGAGCAGTACTTC. Protein sequence: CASSWSQPGGSSYEQYF.

The rearrangement links TRBV7-2 to TRBJ1-3, with 8 nucleotides matching TRBD1. The length of the CDR3 is 13 residues. J gave up 6 bases and V 8 bases, and 6 bases lay outside the gene matches. The V gene's germline CDR1 is SGHTA and CDR2 FQGNSA. The CDR3 DNA reads as TGTGCCAGCCGGAAGACAGGGGAAAACACCATATATTTT. This encodes CASRKTGENTIYF.

The chain couples TRBV27 to TRBJ1-5, with D tentatively TRBD1 (5 bases). Trimming took 3 bases from V and 9 from J, leaving 18 bases between them. Germline CDR1 reads MNHEY; CDR2 reads SMNVEV (reference sequence). CDR3 length equals 15 residues. This CDR3 is CASSFQGTPLTPQHF. Written as DNA, the CDR3 is TGTGCCAGCAGTTTCCAGGGAACCCCCCTCACGCCCCAGCATTTT.

This clone was seen only a few times. The rearrangement joins TRBV6-5 to TRBJ2-7; 8 bases match TRBD1. The germline gives CDR1 MNHEY, CDR2 SVGAGI. J gave up 0 bases and V 6 bases, and 4 bases lay outside the gene matches. The CDR3 consists of 14 residues. This chain's CDR3 is CASRRTGSSYEQYV. The DNA of the CDR3 is TGTGCCAGCAGGCGGACAGGGAGCTCCTACGAGCAGTACGTC.

The rearrangement uses TRBV6-4 and TRBJ2-3; 10 bases are shared with TRBD2. Per the germline V gene, CDR1 is MRHNA and CDR2 is SNTAGT. CDR3 length: 14 amino acids. Trimming cost V 10 bases and J 1 base; bases outside gene matches: 5. The CDR3, as DNA: TGTGCCACCTCAGCGGGAGGGGGCACAGATACGCAGTATTTT. Translating it yields CATSAGGGTDTQYF.

This clone showed up just a few times. The rearrangement uses TRBV7-2 and TRBJ2-1, with D maybe TRBD1 (5 bases). The CDR3 totals 13 residues. CDR1 SGHTA and CDR2 FQGNSA come from the germline V gene. The germline V and J ends were trimmed by 2 bases and 15 bases, with 17 bases remaining between them. The CDR3 region is CASSLKGYLPTFF. DNA of the CDR3: TGTGCCAGCAGCTTAAAGGGGTATCTACCTACGTTCTTC.

The rearrangement joins TRBV4-3 to TRBJ2-1, with 8 positions matching TRBD1. Germline V CDR1 and CDR2: LGHNA, YSLEER. CDR3 length: 15 amino acids. V gave up 4 bases and J gave up 9 bases; unmatched junction bases: 11. As DNA, the CDR3 is TGCGCCAGCAGCCCCGACAGGGGAGGATCAGGTGAGCAGTTCTTC. Translating it yields CASSPDRGGSGEQFF.

In this sample, this clone turned up a few times. The rearrangement links TRBV7-8 to TRBJ2-7, with TRBD1 as a possible D gene (7 bases). Germline V lookup: CDR1 SGHVS, CDR2 FQNEAQ. V shed 1 base and J shed 4 bases, with 17 bases lying between them. This CDR3 comprises 16 residues. CDR3 DNA: TGTGCCAGCAGCTTAGTACCCGGGGGACAGACGTACGAGCAGTACTTC. The encoded protein is CASSLVPGGQTYEQYF.

The CDR3 region is CASSLVRVDPYGQGGNTEAFF. Written as DNA, the CDR3 is TGTGCCAGCAGCTTAGTCCGTGTTGATCCCTACGGACAGGGAGGAAACACTGAAGCTTTCTTT. This chain uses TRBV7-8 with TRBJ1-1; 8 positions match TRBD1. Germline V lookup: CDR1 SGHVS, CDR2 FQNEAQ. This CDR3 is built from 21 residues. J was trimmed by 2 bases and V by 1 base; bases with no gene match: 21.

The chain carries TRBV9 and TRBJ2-1, with a weak D call TRBD2 (6 bases). CDR1 is SGDLS, CDR2 YYNGEE, per germline. V was trimmed by 0 bases and J by 2 bases, leaving 12 bases between them. This CDR3 has 16 amino acids. CDR3 DNA sequence: TGTGCCAGCAGCGTAGAAGGGACTTTAGCCTACAATGAGCAGTTCTTC. Translation gives CASSVEGTLAYNEQFF.

The chain employs TRBV2 and TRBJ2-3; 7 nucleotides line up with TRBD1. Germline V CDR1 and CDR2: SNHLY, FYNNEI. The trim removed 6 bases at V and 1 base at J, leaving 7 bases unmatched. This CDR3 is built from 15 residues. The CDR3: CASRETQGGTDTQYF. The DNA of the CDR3 is TGTGCCAGCAGGGAAACCCAGGGGGGCACAGATACGCAGTATTTT.

V and J are TRBV29-1 and TRBJ2-7, with a possible D match to TRBD2 (5 bases). The CDR3 covers 13 residues. Germline loops: CDR1 SQVTM, CDR2 ANQGSEA. Deletions cut 5 bases from V and 2 bases from J, with 13 bases between. The CDR3 spells CSVLVGGAYEQYF. CDR3 nucleotide sequence: TGCAGCGTTTTAGTTGGAGGAGCCTACGAGCAGTACTTC.

V gene TRBV7-8 combines with J gene TRBJ2-7, with a weak D call TRBD1 (5 bases). The CDR3 is made up of 15 amino acids. Germline loops: CDR1 SGHVS, CDR2 FQNEAQ. The V and J ends lost 1 base and 0 bases respectively, with 10 bases between them. The CDR3 bases are TGTGCCAGCAGCTTAGAGACAGAGAGCTCCTACGAGCAGTACTTC. Residues: CASSLETESSYEQYF.

The chain is built from TRBV28 and TRBJ1-2; TRBD1 might be the D (6 bases). Germline V lookup: CDR1 MDHEN, CDR2 SYDVKM. This CDR3 is 12 amino acids long. V was cut by 5 bases and J by 3 bases, with 7 bases left in between. Written as DNA, the CDR3 is TGTGCCAGCAGTACAGGGTACTATGGCTACACCTTC. Its protein product is CASSTGYYGYTF.

This clone has only a few counts. The gene calls are TRBV13 and TRBJ2-3; TRBD2 agrees at 7 bases. The germline V gene has CDR1 PRHDT and CDR2 FYEKMQ (reference sequence). V lost 4 bases to trimming and J lost 0 bases; unmatched junction nucleotides: 7. This CDR3 is 16 amino acids long. Written as DNA, the CDR3 is TGTGCCAGCAGCTATGCGGGAGCCTCTAGCACAGATACGCAGTATTTT. It is translated as CASSYAGASSTDTQYF. The variable domain in full, with the rest retrieved from reference TRBV13 and TRBJ2-3, is AAGVIQSPRHLIKEKRETATLKCYPIPRHDTVYWYQQGPGQDPQFLISFYEKMQSDKGSIPDRFSAQQFSDYHSELNMSSLELGDSALYFCASSYAGASSTDTQYFGPGTRLTVL.

The V and J genes are TRBV6-6 and TRBJ2-1; TRBD2 aligns across 10 bases. With V trimmed by 6 bases and J by 2 bases, 4 bases remained unmatched. This CDR3 region has 15 residues. Looked up from germline, CDR1 is MNHNY and CDR2 is SVGAGI (reference sequence). The CDR3 region has the DNA TGTGCCAGCAGAGGGACTAGCGTAACCTACAATGAGCAGTTCTTC. Translation: CASRGTSVTYNEQFF.

The count of this clone is one. The junction differs from germline at one of its ends, possibly a read error. CDR3: CAGSYSRLTVKETQYF. Here the CDR3 DNA reads TGTGCCGGCAGTTACTCAAGGCTGACAGTAAAGGAGACCCAGTACTTC. The chain combines TRBV6-5 with TRBJ2-5, with D possibly matching TRBD1 (5 bases). From germline, CDR1 is MNHEY and CDR2 SVGAGI. CDR3 size: 16 residues.

This chain uses TRBV10-3 with TRBJ2-1, with 11 bases aligning to TRBD2. V dropped 2 bases and J dropped 0; count of bases not matched to a gene: 6. The CDR3 is made up of 18 amino acids. Germline V gives CDR1 ENHRY, CDR2 SYGVKD. The CDR3 sequence: CAISEGLAGGSSYNEQFF. CDR3 in DNA: TGTGCCATCAGTGAGGGGCTAGCGGGAGGAAGCTCCTACAATGAGCAGTTCTTC.